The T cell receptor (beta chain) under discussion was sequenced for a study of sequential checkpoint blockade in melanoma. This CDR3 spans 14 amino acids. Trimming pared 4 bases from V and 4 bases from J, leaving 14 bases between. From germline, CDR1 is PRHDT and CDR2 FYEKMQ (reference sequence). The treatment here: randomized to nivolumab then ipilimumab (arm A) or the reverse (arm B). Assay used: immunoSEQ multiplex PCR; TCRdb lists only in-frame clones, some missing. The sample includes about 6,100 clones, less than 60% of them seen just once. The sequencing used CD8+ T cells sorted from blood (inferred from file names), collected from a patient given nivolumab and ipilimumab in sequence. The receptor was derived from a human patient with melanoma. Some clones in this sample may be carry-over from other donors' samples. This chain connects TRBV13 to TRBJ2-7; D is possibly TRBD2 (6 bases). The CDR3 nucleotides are TGTGCCAGCAGCTCCCAGGACGCGGGATACGAGCAGTACTTC. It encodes CASSSQDAGYEQYF.